The T cell receptor (beta chain) under discussion was sequenced for a study of cytomegalovirus exposure and HLA in healthy donors. Study-wide points: Per a later analysis, HLA-associated TCR beta chains showed more clonal expansion than other, equally common TCR beta chains. Solely CMV serostatus was available to characterize immune exposure.

In the case of this clone: Antigen unknown.

This CDR3 is 13 amino acids long. CDR1 SGHRS and CDR2 YFSETQ come from the germline V gene. V lost 0 bases and J 4 bases, leaving 4 bases between the germline ends. Vbeta (60) and Jbeta (13) primers were used in the PCR. Repertoires were generated with immunoSEQ multiplex PCR, while TCRdb's copy carries only in-frame clones and drops some. The table includes fewer than 250,000 clones, about 77% detected once. The receptor was isolated from a young man in good health and CMV-seropositive. Input material: PBMCs. This chain uses TRBV5-1 with TRBJ1-4; D is ambiguous. The CDR3, as DNA: TGCGCCAGCAGCTTGGTCAGTAATGAAAAACTGTTTTTT. It is translated as CASSLVSNEKLFF.